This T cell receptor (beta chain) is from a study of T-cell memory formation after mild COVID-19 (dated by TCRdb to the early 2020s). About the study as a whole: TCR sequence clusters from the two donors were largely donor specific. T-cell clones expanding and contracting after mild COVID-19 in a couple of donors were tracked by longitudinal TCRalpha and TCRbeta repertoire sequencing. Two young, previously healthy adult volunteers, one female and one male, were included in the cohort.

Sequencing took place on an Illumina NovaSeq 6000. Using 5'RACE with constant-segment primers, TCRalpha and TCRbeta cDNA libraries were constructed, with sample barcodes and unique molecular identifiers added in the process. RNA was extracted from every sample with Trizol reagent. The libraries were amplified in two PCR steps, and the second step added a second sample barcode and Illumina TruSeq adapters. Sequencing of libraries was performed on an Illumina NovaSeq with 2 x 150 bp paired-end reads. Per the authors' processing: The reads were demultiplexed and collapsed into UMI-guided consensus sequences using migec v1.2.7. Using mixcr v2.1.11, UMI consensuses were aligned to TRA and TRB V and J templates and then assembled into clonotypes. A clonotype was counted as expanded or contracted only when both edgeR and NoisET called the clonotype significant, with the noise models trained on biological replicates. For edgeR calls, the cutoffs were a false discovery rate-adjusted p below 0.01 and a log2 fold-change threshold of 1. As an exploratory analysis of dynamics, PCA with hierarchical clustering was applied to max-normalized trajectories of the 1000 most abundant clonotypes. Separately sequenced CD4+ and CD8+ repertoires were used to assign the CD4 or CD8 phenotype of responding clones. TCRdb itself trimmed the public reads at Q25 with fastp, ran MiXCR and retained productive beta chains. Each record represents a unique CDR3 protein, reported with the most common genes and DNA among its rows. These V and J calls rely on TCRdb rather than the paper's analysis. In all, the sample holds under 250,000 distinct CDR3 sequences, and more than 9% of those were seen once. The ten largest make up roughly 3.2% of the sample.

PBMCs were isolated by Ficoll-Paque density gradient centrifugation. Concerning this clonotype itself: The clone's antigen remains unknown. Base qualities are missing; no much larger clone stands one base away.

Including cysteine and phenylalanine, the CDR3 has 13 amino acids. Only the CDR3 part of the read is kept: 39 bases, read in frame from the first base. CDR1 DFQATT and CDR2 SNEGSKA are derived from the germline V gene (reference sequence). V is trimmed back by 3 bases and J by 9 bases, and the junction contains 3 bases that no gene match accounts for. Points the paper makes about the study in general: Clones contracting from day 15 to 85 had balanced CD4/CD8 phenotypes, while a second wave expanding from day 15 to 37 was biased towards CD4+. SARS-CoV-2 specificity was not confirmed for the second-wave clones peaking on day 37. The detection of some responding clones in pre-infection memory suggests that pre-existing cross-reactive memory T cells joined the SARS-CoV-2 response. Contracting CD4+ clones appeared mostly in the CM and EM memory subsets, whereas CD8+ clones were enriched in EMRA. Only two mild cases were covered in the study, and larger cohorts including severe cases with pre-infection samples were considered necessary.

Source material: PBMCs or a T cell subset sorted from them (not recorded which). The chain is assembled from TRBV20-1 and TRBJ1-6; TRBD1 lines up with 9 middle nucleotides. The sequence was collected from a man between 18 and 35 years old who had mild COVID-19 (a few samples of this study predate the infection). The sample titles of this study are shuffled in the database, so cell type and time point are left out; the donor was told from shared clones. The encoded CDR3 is CSARVTGGSPLHF. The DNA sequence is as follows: TGCAGTGCTAGGGTGACAGGGGGTTCACCCCTCCACTTT.